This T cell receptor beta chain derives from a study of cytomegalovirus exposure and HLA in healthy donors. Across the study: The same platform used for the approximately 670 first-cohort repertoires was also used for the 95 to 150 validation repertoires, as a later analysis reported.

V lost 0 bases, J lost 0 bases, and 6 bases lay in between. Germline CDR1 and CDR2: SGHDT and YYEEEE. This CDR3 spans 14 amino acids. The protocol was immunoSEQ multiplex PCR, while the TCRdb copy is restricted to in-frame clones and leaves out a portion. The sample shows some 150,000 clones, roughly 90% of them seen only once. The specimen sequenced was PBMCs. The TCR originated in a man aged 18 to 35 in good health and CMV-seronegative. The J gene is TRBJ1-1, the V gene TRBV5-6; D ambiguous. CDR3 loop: CASSLGTLNTEAFF. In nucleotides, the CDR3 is TGTGCCAGCAGCTTGGGGACTTTGAACACTGAAGCTTTCTTT.